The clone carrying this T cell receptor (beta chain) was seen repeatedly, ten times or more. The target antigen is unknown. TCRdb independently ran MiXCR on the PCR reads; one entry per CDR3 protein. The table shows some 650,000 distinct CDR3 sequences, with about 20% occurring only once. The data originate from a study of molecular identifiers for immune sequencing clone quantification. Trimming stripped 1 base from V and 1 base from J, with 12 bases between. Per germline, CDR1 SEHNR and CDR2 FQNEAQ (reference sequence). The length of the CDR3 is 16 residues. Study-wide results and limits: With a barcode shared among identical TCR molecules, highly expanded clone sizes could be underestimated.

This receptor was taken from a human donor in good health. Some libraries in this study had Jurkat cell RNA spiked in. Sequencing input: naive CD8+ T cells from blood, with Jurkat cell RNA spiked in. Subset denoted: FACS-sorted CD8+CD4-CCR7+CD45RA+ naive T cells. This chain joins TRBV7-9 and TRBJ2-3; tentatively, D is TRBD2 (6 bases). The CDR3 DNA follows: TGTGCCAGCAGCTTAGGTCGACTAGAAGGCACAGATACGCAGTATTTT. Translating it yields CASSLGRLEGTDTQYF.